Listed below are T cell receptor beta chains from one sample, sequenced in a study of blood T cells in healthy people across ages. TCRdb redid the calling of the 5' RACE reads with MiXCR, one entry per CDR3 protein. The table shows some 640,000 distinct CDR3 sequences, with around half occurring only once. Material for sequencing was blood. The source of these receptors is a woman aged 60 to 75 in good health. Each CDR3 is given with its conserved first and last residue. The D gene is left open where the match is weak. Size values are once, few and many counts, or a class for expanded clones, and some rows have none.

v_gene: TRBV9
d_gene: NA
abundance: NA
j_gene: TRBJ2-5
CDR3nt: TGTGCCAGCAGCGTAGTGATTGGCGGAGAGCAGTACTTC
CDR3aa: CASSVVIGGEQYF

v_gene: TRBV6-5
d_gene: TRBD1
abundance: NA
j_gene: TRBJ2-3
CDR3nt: TGTGCCAGCGGGACAGGGCCCGCAGATACGCAGTATTTT
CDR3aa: CASGTGPADTQYF

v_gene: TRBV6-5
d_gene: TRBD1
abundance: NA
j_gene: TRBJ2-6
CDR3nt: TGTGCCAGCAGTTACGGGACAGCCGGCAACTCTGGGGCCAACGTCCTGACTTTC
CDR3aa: CASSYGTAGNSGANVLTF

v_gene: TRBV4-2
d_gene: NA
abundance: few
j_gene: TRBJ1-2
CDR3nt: TGTGCCAGCAGCCAATTTACAGACAACTATGGCTACACCTTC
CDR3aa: CASSQFTDNYGYTF

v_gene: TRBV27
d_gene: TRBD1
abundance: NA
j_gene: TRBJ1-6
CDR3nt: TGTGCCAGCCGACAGGGCGGGAATTCACCCCTCCACTTT
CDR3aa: CASRQGGNSPLHF

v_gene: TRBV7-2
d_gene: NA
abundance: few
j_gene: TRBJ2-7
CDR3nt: TGTGCCAGCAGCCTCGGGACTCTGATCTACGAGCAGTACTTC
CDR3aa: CASSLGTLIYEQYF

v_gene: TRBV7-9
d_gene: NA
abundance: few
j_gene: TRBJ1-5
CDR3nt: TGTGCCAGCAGCGAAGGGTCAACAGGGAATCAGCCCCAGCATTTT
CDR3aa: CASSEGSTGNQPQHF

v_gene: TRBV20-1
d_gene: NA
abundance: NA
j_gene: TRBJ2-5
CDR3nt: TGCAGTGCTAGAGATTACGAGGGAGAAGAGACCCAGTACTTC
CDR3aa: CSARDYEGEETQYF

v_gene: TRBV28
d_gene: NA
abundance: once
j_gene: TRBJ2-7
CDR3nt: TGTGCCAGCAGTAGCCGAGGGGGGAGCGACGAGCAGTACTTC
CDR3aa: CASSSRGGSDEQYF

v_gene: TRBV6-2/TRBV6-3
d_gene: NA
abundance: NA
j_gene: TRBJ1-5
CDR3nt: TGTGCCAGCAGATCCTCGGGACACAATAGCAATCAGCCCCAGCATTTT
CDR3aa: CASRSSGHNSNQPQHF

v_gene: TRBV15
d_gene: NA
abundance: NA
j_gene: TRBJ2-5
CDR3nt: TGTGCCACCAGCAGAGATCCGGGGGCAGAGACCCAGTACTTC
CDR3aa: CATSRDPGAETQYF

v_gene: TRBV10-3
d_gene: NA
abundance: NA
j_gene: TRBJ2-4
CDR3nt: TGTGCCATCAGTGAGGTTCGGGGGGCCAAAAACATTCAGTACTTC
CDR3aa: CAISEVRGAKNIQYF

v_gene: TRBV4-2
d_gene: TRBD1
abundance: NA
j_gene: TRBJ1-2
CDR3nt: TGTGCCAGCAGCCAAGACGGAGACAGGGCACTTAACTATGGCTACACCTTC
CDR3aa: CASSQDGDRALNYGYTF

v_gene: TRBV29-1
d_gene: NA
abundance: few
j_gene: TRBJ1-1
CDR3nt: TGCAGCGTTGAAGTTCAACCAGGGAACACTGAAGCTTTCTTT
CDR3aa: CSVEVQPGNTEAFF

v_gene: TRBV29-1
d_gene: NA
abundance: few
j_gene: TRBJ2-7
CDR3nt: TGCAGCGTCCGCCGCCAGACAGGAACGAGCGAGCAGTACTTC
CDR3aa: CSVRRQTGTSEQYF

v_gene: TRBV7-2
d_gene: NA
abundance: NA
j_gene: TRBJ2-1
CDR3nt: TGTGCCAGCACCAAAGAGGCGGGACAGAGGGGTCAGTTCTTC
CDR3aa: CASTKEAGQRGQFF

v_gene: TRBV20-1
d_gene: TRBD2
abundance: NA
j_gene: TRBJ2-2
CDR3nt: TGCAGTGCTAGAGATCTCTCTAGCGGGAGGTGGACCGGGGAGCTGTTTTTT
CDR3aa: CSARDLSSGRWTGELFF

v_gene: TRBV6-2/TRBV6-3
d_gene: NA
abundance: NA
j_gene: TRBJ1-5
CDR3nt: TGTGCCAGCAGTTACAAGGATAGCAATCAGCCCCAGCATTTT
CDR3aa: CASSYKDSNQPQHF

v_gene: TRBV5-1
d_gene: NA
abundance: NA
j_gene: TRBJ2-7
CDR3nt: TGCGCCAGCAGCTTGTCGGGATCTAGCAGCTCCGACGAGCAGTACTTC
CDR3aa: CASSLSGSSSSDEQYF

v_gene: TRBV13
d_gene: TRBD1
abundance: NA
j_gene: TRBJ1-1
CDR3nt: TGCGCCAGCAGCTACCCAGGACAGGGTGACACTGAAGCTTTCTTT
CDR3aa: CASSYPGQGDTEAFF

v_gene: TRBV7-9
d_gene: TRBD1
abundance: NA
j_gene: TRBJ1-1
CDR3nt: TGTGCCAGCAGCCCGTTCGGGACAGGGCTCATCGTAACTGAAGCTTTCTTT
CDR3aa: CASSPFGTGLIVTEAFF

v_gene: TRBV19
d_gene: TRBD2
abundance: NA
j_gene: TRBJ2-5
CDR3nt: TGTGCCAGTAGCCAAACAGCCAGCGGGAAAGAGACCCAGTACTTC
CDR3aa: CASSQTASGKETQYF

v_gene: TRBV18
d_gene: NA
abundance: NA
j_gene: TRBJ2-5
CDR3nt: TGTGCCAGCTCACCACCGAGTTGGGAGACCCAGTACTTC
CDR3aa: CASSPPSWETQYF

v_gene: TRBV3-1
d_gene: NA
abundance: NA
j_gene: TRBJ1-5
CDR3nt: TGTGCCAGCAGCCAACAACTCGGTCCAAATCAGCCCCAGCATTTT
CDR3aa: CASSQQLGPNQPQHF

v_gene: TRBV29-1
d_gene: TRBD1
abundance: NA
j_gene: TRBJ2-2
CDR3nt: TGCAGCGTCGCACCGACAGGGGGCTTGACCGGGGAGCTGTTTTTT
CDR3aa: CSVAPTGGLTGELFF

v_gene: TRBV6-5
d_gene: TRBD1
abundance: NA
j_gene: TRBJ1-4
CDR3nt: TGTGCCAGCAGTTACTCGGGAGGGGGCGGTGAAAAACTGTTTTTT
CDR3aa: CASSYSGGGGEKLFF

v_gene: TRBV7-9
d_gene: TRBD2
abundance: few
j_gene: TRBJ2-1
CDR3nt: TGTGCCAGCAGCTTAGAGGGACTAGGGTACAATGAGCAGTTCTTC
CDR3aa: CASSLEGLGYNEQFF

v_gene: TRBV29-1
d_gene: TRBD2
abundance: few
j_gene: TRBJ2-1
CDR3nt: TGCAGCGGGGGACTAGTTAGAAATGAGCAGTTCTTC
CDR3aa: CSGGLVRNEQFF

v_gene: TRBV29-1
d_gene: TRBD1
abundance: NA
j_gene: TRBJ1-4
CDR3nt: TGCAGCGTTAAAGACAGGGGAAGTGGGCCGTCTAATGAAAAACTGTTTTTT
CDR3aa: CSVKDRGSGPSNEKLFF

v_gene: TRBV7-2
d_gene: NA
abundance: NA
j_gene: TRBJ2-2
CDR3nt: TGTGCCAGCAGCTATACAACACCGAACACCGGGGAGCTGTTTTTT
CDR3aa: CASSYTTPNTGELFF

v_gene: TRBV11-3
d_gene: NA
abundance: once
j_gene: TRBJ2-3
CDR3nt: TGTGCCAGCAGAGGACTTGGGGATACGCAGTATTTT
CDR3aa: CASRGLGDTQYF

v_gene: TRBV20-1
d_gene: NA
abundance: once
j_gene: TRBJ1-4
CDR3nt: TGCAGTGCTAGAGATCAGAGGAATGAAAACCTGTTTTTT
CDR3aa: CSARDQRNENLFF

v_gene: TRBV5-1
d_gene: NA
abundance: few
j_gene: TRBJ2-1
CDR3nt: TGCGCCAGCAGCTTATACCGGGAGAATGAGCAGTTCTTC
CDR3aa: CASSLYRENEQFF

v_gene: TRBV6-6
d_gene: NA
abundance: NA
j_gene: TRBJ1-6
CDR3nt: TGTGCCAGCAGTTACTCTAGGCAGGGGAATTCACCCCTCCACTTT
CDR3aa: CASSYSRQGNSPLHF

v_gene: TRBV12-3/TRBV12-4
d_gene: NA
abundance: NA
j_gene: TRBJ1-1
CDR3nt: TGTGCCAGCAGTTTAGATGGTAGGGGAGCTGAAGCTTTCTTT
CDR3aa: CASSLDGRGAEAFF

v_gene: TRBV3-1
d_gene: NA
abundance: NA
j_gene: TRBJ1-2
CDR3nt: TGTGCCAGCAGCCGATCAGGACCAACGATCTATGGCTACACCTTC
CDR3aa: CASSRSGPTIYGYTF

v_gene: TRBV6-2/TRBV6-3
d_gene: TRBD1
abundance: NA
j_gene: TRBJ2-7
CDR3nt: TGTGCCAGCAGTTACGGGACAGGGAGGAATGAGCAGTACTTC
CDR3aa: CASSYGTGRNEQYF

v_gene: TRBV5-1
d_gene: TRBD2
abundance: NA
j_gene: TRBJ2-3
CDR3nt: TGCGCCAGCAGCCCAACACTCTGGGCGGGTGCGGGAGGGGATACGCAGTATTTT
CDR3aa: CASSPTLWAGAGGDTQYF

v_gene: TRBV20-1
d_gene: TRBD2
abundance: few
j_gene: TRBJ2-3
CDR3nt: TGCAGTGCTAGAGATCTGGCGGGAGGGCCGGGAGATACGCAGTATTTT
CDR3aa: CSARDLAGGPGDTQYF

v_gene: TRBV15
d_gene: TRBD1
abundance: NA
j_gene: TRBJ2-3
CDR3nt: TGTGCCACCAGCAGTGGACAGGGGGCGCGGGCAGATACGCAGTATTTT
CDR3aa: CATSSGQGARADTQYF

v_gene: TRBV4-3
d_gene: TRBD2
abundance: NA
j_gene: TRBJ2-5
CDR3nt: TGCGCCAGCAGCCAAGCGGGCGGGAGTCGTGAGCAGTACTTC
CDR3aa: CASSQAGGSREQYF